The subject of this entry is one T cell receptor (beta chain). Peripheral blood from each donor was collected in a volume of approximately 10 milliliters. This sample is drawn from a study of blood T cells in healthy people across ages. The V gene lost 5 bases and the J gene lost 7 bases, with 10 bases spanning the gap. The germline V gene has CDR1 MNHEY and CDR2 SMNVEV (reference sequence). The CDR3 is made up of 12 amino acids. The second PCR ran about 6 to 12 cycles with a sample-barcoded 5' primer and J-beta primers. TCRdb re-derived calls from the 5' RACE reads in MiXCR, one entry per CDR3 protein. The sample holds 1.5 million to 2 million distinct CDR3 sequences; around half are singletons and the top ten take approximately 2.1%.

Material for sequencing was blood. The rearrangement uses TRBV27 and TRBJ2-3; D gene uncertain. The clonotype was recovered from a woman aged 40-49 years in good health. The chain's CDR3 is CASSPGRHTQYF. As DNA, the CDR3 is TGTGCCAGCAGTCCTGGGCGTCATACGCAGTATTTT.